This note documents a single T cell receptor (beta chain) sequence. Its antigen remains unidentified. This sample is drawn from a study of cytotoxic CD8 clonotypes in ibrutinib-treated CLL. In the study overall: Overall, about 25 responses were partial and 2 complete; following median roughly 72 months, about 15 patients stayed remitted and roughly twelve progressed. Mean productive templates were around 240,000; mean productive rearrangements were approximately 94,000. Response specimens were obtained following a median treatment duration of roughly 11 months, with a range of 6 to 36. Broader study findings: There were few public clonotypes, and on treatment they contracted or stayed stable.

Germline V CDR1 and CDR2: GTSNPN, SVGIG (reference sequence). This CDR3 is built from 16 residues. Trimming stripped 2 bases from V and 0 bases from J, with 14 bases between. Using immunoSEQ multiplex PCR, the repertoire was profiled, and TCRdb retains in-frame clones only, with some absent. The repertoire holds about 68,000 clones, with about two thirds as singletons. Sample: PBMCs, taken after 12 months of ibrutinib treatment. This TCR derives from a human donor with chronic lymphocytic leukemia. The rearrangement links TRBV30 to TRBJ1-3, with D perhaps matching TRBD1 (5 bases). Here the CDR3 reads CAWSPRGGDSGNTIYF. As DNA, the CDR3 is TGTGCCTGGAGTCCCCGTGGGGGAGACTCTGGAAACACCATATATTTT.